The 25 T cell receptor beta chains presented below share a single source sample, sequenced in a study of shared clonotypes between healthy human individuals (dated by TCRdb to the early 2020s). The library relied on the immunoSEQ multiplex PCR assay. TCRdb holds this immuneACCESS table with in-frame rearrangements only. Some clones are missing; in checked studies, unresolved V genes explain under half, and the rest has no known cause. The sample records 2 million to 2.5 million clones, approximately 96% of which are singletons. The top ten hold 0.13% of the sample. The sequencing input was naive CD4+ T cells sorted from blood. In the paper's terms, the cell subset or site label means: CD45RA+ positively selected. The source is a man between 18 and 29 years old in good health.

The J gene is TRBJ2-7, the V gene TRBV19; weak D call: TRBD1 (6 bases). The CDR3 spans 13 residues. Trimming took 6 bases from V and 0 from J, leaving 9 bases between them. From germline, CDR1 is LNHDA and CDR2 SQIVND (reference sequence). In DNA, the CDR3 is TGTGCCAGTAGCCGGGACACCTCCTACGAGCAGTACTTC. It yields the protein CASSRDTSYEQYF. Using reference TRBV19 and TRBJ2-7 for the parts outside the CDR3, the full variable domain is DGGITQSPKYLFRKEGQNVTLSCEQNLNHDAMYWYRQDPGQGLRLIYYSQIVNDFQKGDIAEGYSVSREKKESFPLTVTSAQKNPTAFYLCASSRDTSYEQYFGPGTRLTVT.

The chain uses TRBV19 and TRBJ2-5; 7 nucleotides align to TRBD1. This CDR3 spans 13 amino acids. V dropped 2 bases and J dropped 5; count of bases not matched to a gene: 2. CDR1 LNHDA and CDR2 SQIVND come from the germline V gene (reference sequence). CDR3 sequence (DNA): TGTGCCAGTAGTATACAACAGGGGGAGACCCAGTACTTC. It encodes CASSIQQGETQYF.

In its sample, this clone was seen once. CDR3 bases: TGTGCCAGTAGTTACCCCTTAGATTATAGCAATCAGCCCCAGCATTTT. It is translated as CASSYPLDYSNQPQHF. The V call is TRBV19, the J call TRBJ1-5; D is uncertain. The V end was cut by 5 bases, the J end by 0 bases, with 14 bases between. CDR1 and CDR2 (germline): LNHDA, SQIVND (reference sequence). This CDR3 comprises 16 residues.

Turning to this clone: One junction end does not reproduce the germline sequence, and a read error may be involved. Additional DNA sequences in this sample encode the identical CDR3. V is TRBV5-1 and J is TRBJ1-1; D may be TRBD1 (6 bases). Germline V gene data show CDR1 as SGHRS and CDR2 as YFSETQ. The CDR3 is made up of 14 amino acids. The CDR3 is CASSLDRPNTEAFF. For the CDR3, the DNA is TGCGCCAGCAGTTTGGACAGACCCAACACTGAAGCTTTCTTT. The entire variable domain, with the rest obtained from reference TRBV5-1 and TRBJ1-1, is as follows: KAGVTQTPRYLIKTRGQQVTLSCSPISGHRSVSWYQQTPGQGLQFLFEYFSETQRNKGNFPGRFSGRQFSNSRSEMNVSTLELGDSALYLCASSLDRPNTEAFFGQGTRLTVV.

The V gene is TRBV6-5, the J gene TRBJ1-6, with a tentative D call TRBD1 (6 bases). CDR3 length: 14 amino acids. V lost 7 bases, J lost 8 bases, and 15 bases lay in between. The germline CDR1 and CDR2 sequences are MNHEY and SVGAGI. For the CDR3, the DNA is TGTGCCAGCAACCAACAGGGACTGTATTCACCCCTCCACTTT. This codes for CASNQQGLYSPLHF.

The rearrangement links TRBV2 to TRBJ2-1, with a possible D match to TRBD1 (5 bases). CDR3 length: 14 amino acids. Germline V lookup: CDR1 SNHLY, CDR2 FYNNEI. V shed 7 bases and J shed 6 bases, with 16 bases lying between them. CDR3 region: CASNSGKVSNEQFF. The DNA of the CDR3 is TGTGCCAGCAATTCAGGGAAGGTATCCAATGAGCAGTTCTTC. Full variable domain (outside the CDR3, taken from reference TRBV2 and TRBJ2-1): EPEVTQTPSHQVTQMGQEVILRCVPISNHLYFYWYRQILGQKVEFLVSFYNNEISEKSEIFDDQFSVERPDGSNFTLKIRSTKLEDSAMYFCASNSGKVSNEQFFGPGTRLTVL.

The J gene is TRBJ2-3, the V gene TRBV27; D not certain. Germline CDR1 is MNHEY and CDR2 is SMNVEV (reference sequence). The CDR3 covers 13 residues. V gave up 5 bases and J gave up 0 bases, with 6 bases separating them. CDR3 residues: CASSPPSTDTQYF. CDR3 nucleotides: TGTGCCAGCAGTCCCCCAAGCACAGATACGCAGTATTTT.

Comment on this clone: Compared with germline, one end of the junction differs, possibly owing to a read error. The rearrangement uses TRBV7-2 and TRBJ1-2, with 8 bases fitting TRBD1. Per germline, CDR1 SGHTA and CDR2 FQGNSA. This CDR3 comprises 15 residues. The CDR3 DNA is TGTGCCAGCACCTTACAGACAGGGGATAACTATGGCTACACCTTC. Protein product: CASTLQTGDNYGYTF.

The genes are TRBV12-5 and TRBJ2-7, with a weak D call TRBD1 (7 bases). V gave up 4 bases and J gave up 7 bases, with 20 bases separating them. The CDR3 sequence is 15 residues long. Germline V gene sequence: CDR1 LGHNT, CDR2 FRNRAP. CDR3 DNA: TGTGCTAGTGGTTACAGACAGGGAGGACTGGGGGAGCAGTACTTC. Translation: CASGYRQGGLGEQYF.

The chain couples TRBV29-1 to TRBJ1-2; D uncertain. Germline values: CDR1 SQVTM, CDR2 ANQGSEA. The ends were cut back, 3 bases at V and 6 bases at J, with 17 bases in the middle. This CDR3 has 14 residues. The CDR3 DNA reads TGCAGCGTTGAGGTGCGGGAAAGGTACGATGGCTACACCTTC. It yields the protein CSVEVRERYDGYTF.

The chain employs TRBV5-1 and TRBJ1-2; D is ambiguous. V was shortened by 0 bases and J by 8 bases, with 8 bases between the two germline ends. The germline V gene has CDR1 SGHRS and CDR2 YFSETQ. The CDR3 is 12 residues long. This CDR3 is CASSLDPGGYTF. CDR3 in DNA: TGCGCCAGCAGCTTGGACCCCGGGGGCTACACCTTC.

The J gene is TRBJ2-3, the V gene TRBV5-1; 7 bases fit TRBD2. The CDR3 length is 15 residues. The V gene end was trimmed by 2 bases and the J gene end by 3 bases; junction bases not matched to a gene: 6. From germline, CDR1 is SGHRS and CDR2 YFSETQ. CDR3 loop: CASSFGREKTDTQYF. The CDR3 DNA reads as TGCGCCAGCAGCTTTGGGCGGGAGAAGACAGATACGCAGTATTTT.

In DNA, the CDR3 is TGTGCCTGGAGTCAGGACAGGGGACAGCCCCAGCATTTT. Its translation: CAWSQDRGQPQHF. The rearrangement joins TRBV30 to TRBJ1-5, with TRBD1 identical over 9 bases. After removal of 2 bases from V and 7 bases from J, the junction contained 3 bases not matched to a gene. The germline V gene has CDR1 GTSNPN and CDR2 SVGIG (reference sequence). CDR3 length: 13 amino acids.

The V gene is TRBV11-2, the J gene TRBJ1-4, with unresolved D. Germline CDR1 is SGHAT and CDR2 is FQNNGV. V lost 8 bases and J 4 bases, leaving 5 bases between the germline ends. The CDR3 is 11 amino acids. The CDR3 loop is CASGDNEKLFF. The CDR3 coding sequence is TGTGCCAGCGGGGATAATGAAAAACTGTTTTTT. Using reference TRBV11-2 and TRBJ1-4 for the parts outside the CDR3, the full variable domain is EAGVAQSPRYKIIEKRQSVAFWCNPISGHATLYWYQQILGQGPKLLIQFQNNGVVDDSQLPKDRFSAERLKGVDSTLKIQPAKLEDSAVYLCASGDNEKLFFGSGTQLSVL.

This clone was seen a handful of times. The gene calls are TRBV19 and TRBJ2-5; possible D gene TRBD1, 5 bases. The germline CDR1 and CDR2 sequences are LNHDA and SQIVND (reference sequence). The CDR3 contains 14 residues. The V and J ends lost 1 base and 6 bases respectively, with 12 bases between them. The CDR3 is CASSIGTSPKTQYF. As DNA, the CDR3 is TGTGCCAGTAGTATAGGGACATCCCCGAAGACCCAGTACTTC.

The chain employs TRBV6-5 and TRBJ2-7; D may be TRBD2 (6 bases). This CDR3 is 12 amino acids long. Germline CDR1 reads MNHEY; CDR2 reads SVGAGI. Trimming took 6 bases from V and 5 from J, leaving 11 bases between them. The CDR3 is CASSSTSNEQYF. CDR3 coding DNA: TGTGCCAGCAGCTCGACTAGTAACGAGCAGTACTTC.

A single count supports this clone. The same CDR3 arises from other DNA sequences in this sample as well. This rearrangement joins TRBV18 to TRBJ2-7, with 8 bases matching TRBD1. The germline V gene has CDR1 KGHSH and CDR2 LQKENI. V shed 3 bases and J 0 bases; nucleotides not matched to a gene: 4. This CDR3 has 15 amino acids. The CDR3 reads CASSPGQANSYEQYF. The CDR3 nucleotides are TGTGCCAGCTCACCGGGACAGGCCAACTCCTACGAGCAGTACTTC.

The V call is TRBV4-1, the J call TRBJ2-5, with a possible D match to TRBD2 (5 bases). This CDR3 comprises 14 residues. Between the trimmed V and J ends, which lost 6 bases and 2 bases, there was a span of 13 bases. CDR1 MGHRA and CDR2 YSYEKL come from the germline V gene. The CDR3 region is CASSPVERQETQYF. The CDR3 bases are TGCGCCAGCAGTCCCGTTGAGCGGCAAGAGACCCAGTACTTC.

This clone was found once. This chain links TRBV2 with TRBJ1-4, with TRBD1 matching over 9 bases. The CDR3 sequence is 14 residues long. J lost 5 bases, V lost 7 bases, and 5 bases had no gene match. Germline V gene data show CDR1 as SNHLY and CDR2 as FYNNEI. CDR3 coding DNA: TGTGCCAGCACCGGAGGGACAGGGAATGAAAAACTGTTTTTT. This encodes CASTGGTGNEKLFF.

This chain connects TRBV6-5 to TRBJ2-1; D unresolved. CDR1 is MNHEY, CDR2 SVGAGI, per germline. This CDR3 spans 14 amino acids. Between the trimmed V and J ends, which lost 2 bases and 7 bases, there was a span of 12 bases. The CDR3 loop is CASSYLQTANEQFF. CDR3 nucleotide sequence: TGTGCCAGCAGTTACCTCCAAACAGCTAATGAGCAGTTCTTC.

The chain combines TRBV11-2 with TRBJ2-1; TRBD2 matches 9 bases. CDR3 length: 19 amino acids. Germline CDR1 SGHAT, CDR2 FQNNGV. V lost 4 bases to trimming and J lost 7 bases; unmatched junction nucleotides: 20. The CDR3 sequence: CASSSQYNSLAGSGNEQFF. DNA of the CDR3: TGTGCCAGCAGCTCTCAATACAATAGCCTAGCGGGATCGGGGAATGAGCAGTTCTTC.

With regard to this clone: Distinct nucleotide sequences in the sample also encode this CDR3. The V and J genes are TRBV10-1 and TRBJ2-3; TRBD2 might be the D (5 bases). This CDR3 contains 14 residues. V was pared by 0 bases and J by 1 base, with 5 bases between. The germline CDR1 and CDR2 sequences are WNHNN and SYGVQD (reference sequence). CDR3 DNA: TGCGCCAGCAGTGAGTCGCGGGGCACAGATACGCAGTATTTT. Encoded protein: CASSESRGTDTQYF.

The chain couples TRBV18 to TRBJ2-3; 10 nucleotides match TRBD2. The CDR3 has 16 residues. Trimming took 3 bases from V and 2 from J; bases not matched to a gene: 5. CDR1 and CDR2 from the germline V gene are KGHSH and LQKENI. The CDR3 loop reads CASSPTSGYNTDTQYF. The CDR3 DNA follows: TGTGCCAGCTCACCGACTAGCGGGTACAACACAGATACGCAGTATTTT.

This clone was seen once. This chain links TRBV19 with TRBJ1-1, with 10 bases aligning to TRBD1. The germline V gene has CDR1 LNHDA and CDR2 SQIVND (reference sequence). CDR3 length: 17 amino acids. With V trimmed by 5 bases and J by 5 bases, 14 bases remained unmatched. The CDR3 nucleotides read TGTGCCAGTAGTCGACCGGGACAGGGGAGTAGCGGTACTGAAGCTTTCTTT. Protein sequence: CASSRPGQGSSGTEAFF.

The chain is built from TRBV7-2 and TRBJ1-6; D is unresolved. With 1 base removed from V and 9 bases from J, the gap between germline ends came to 7 bases. Germline CDR1 and CDR2: SGHTA and FQGNSA. The CDR3 loop spans 13 amino acids. This CDR3 reads CASSLVGSSPLHF. The CDR3 region has the DNA TGTGCCAGCAGCTTAGTAGGTAGTTCACCCCTCCACTTT.